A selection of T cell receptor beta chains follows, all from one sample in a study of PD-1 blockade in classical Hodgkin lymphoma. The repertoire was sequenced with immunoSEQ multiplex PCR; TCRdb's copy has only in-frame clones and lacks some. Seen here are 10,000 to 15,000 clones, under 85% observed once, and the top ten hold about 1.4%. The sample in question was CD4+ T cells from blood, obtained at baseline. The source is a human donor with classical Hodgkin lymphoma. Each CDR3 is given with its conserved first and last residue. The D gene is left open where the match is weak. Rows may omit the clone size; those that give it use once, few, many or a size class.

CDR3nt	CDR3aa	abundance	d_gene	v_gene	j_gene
TGCAGCGTTGAAGGGGCGGGGGGCGAGCAGTACTTC	CSVEGAGGEQYF	.	TRBD2	TRBV29-1	TRBJ2-7
TGTGCCAGCAGTTTGAGGGACGAGCAGTACTTC	CASSLRDEQYF	.	.	TRBV28	TRBJ2-7
TGCGCCAGCAGCCAAGATATGGGGGACGGACTCAATCAGCCCCAGCATTTT	CASSQDMGDGLNQPQHF	.	.	TRBV4-3	TRBJ1-5
TGTGCCAGCAGCCGACAGGGGAACTACAATGAGCAGTTCTTC	CASSRQGNYNEQFF	.	TRBD1	TRBV27	TRBJ2-1
TGTGCCAGTAGTCCTCGAGCCGGGAACACTGAAGCTTTCTTT	CASSPRAGNTEAFF	.	.	TRBV19	TRBJ1-1
TGTGCCAGCAGCTTTAGGGGACAGGTTAGGAGGTTCTTC	CASSFRGQVRRFF	.	TRBD1	TRBV11-2	TRBJ2-1
TGCGCCAGCAGCCAAGTGGATATGGGACTAACTTACAATGAGCAGTTCTTC	CASSQVDMGLTYNEQFF	.	TRBD2	TRBV4-1	TRBJ2-1
TGTGCCAGCAGCTTATCGCTTCTGGGGGCTTCCTCTGGAAACACCATATATTTT	CASSLSLLGASSGNTIYF	.	.	TRBV7-2	TRBJ1-3
TGTGCCAGTACTCCAAATGGGGCAGGGGTCTCGGAGACCCAGTACTTC	CASTPNGAGVSETQYF	.	.	TRBV19	TRBJ2-5
TGTGCCAGCAGCTTTACCCACGAGCAGTACTTC	CASSFTHEQYF	.	.	TRBV5-6	TRBJ2-7
TGTGCCAGCAGGTCCCATAACAGGGTTACTGAAGCTTTCTTT	CASRSHNRVTEAFF	.	.	TRBV27	TRBJ1-1
TGTGCCAGTAGTACCGGGACAGGGTCCTACGAGCAGTACTTC	CASSTGTGSYEQYF	.	TRBD1	TRBV19	TRBJ2-7
TGCGCCAGCAGCTCATTACTAGCGGGGGGAGGAGAGACCCAGTACTTC	CASSSLLAGGGETQYF	.	TRBD2	TRBV5-1	TRBJ2-5
TGTGCCAGCAGTTTTGGCCCCCTACGCTACGAGCAGTACTTC	CASSFGPLRYEQYF	few	.	TRBV27	TRBJ2-7
TGTGCCAGCAGCTTGCACAGGGTGTCCTACAATGAGCAGTTCTTC	CASSLHRVSYNEQFF	.	.	TRBV5-4	TRBJ2-1
TGCGCCAGCAGCACCCTGGCTAGCGGGGCAAGTGAGCAGTTCTTC	CASSTLASGASEQFF	.	TRBD2	TRBV4-3	TRBJ2-1
TGTGCCAGCAGTCCCCCCTCCTGGACCCCTCGCAGGCAGCCCCAGCATTTT	CASSPPSWTPRRQPQHF	few	.	TRBV28	TRBJ1-5
TGTGCCAGCTCACCTACCGGGACAGAAAATGAAAAACTGTTTTTT	CASSPTGTENEKLFF	.	TRBD1	TRBV18	TRBJ1-4
TGTGCCAGCAACCCAACAGGGATCTATGGCTACACCTTC	CASNPTGIYGYTF	.	.	TRBV5-6	TRBJ1-2
TGTGCCAGCAACCGGGGTACGCAGTATTTT	CASNRGTQYF	.	.	TRBV2	TRBJ2-3
TGTGCCAGTAGTATTCTAGCGGGGGGGCCTCGCACAGATACGCAGTATTTT	CASSILAGGPRTDTQYF	.	TRBD2	TRBV19	TRBJ2-3
TGTGCCAGCAGCTCCCTAGCGGGGGAGGAGACCCAGTACTTC	CASSSLAGEETQYF	once	TRBD2	TRBV5-6	TRBJ2-5
TGCGCCAGCAGCTTGGCCGGGCTTAGCAATCAGCCCCAGCATTTT	CASSLAGLSNQPQHF	.	.	TRBV5-1	TRBJ1-5
TGTGCCAGTAGTTTCCACGGAGCGGAAGCTTTCTTT	CASSFHGAEAFF	few	.	TRBV19	TRBJ1-1
TGTGCCATCAGTGAAGCCCCGGGGATTATCGGTCGGAACACTGAAGCTTTCTTT	CAISEAPGIIGRNTEAFF	once	.	TRBV10-3	TRBJ1-1
TGTGCCAGCAGTTCTCAAGGACGCGTAAACACCGGGGAGCTGTTTTTT	CASSSQGRVNTGELFF	.	.	TRBV7-2	TRBJ2-2
TGTGCCACCAAGGAACACGGGGGAGGAAGCACCGGGGAGCTGTTTTTT	CATKEHGGGSTGELFF	.	.	TRBV10-3	TRBJ2-2
TGTGCCAGCAACCCCTGGGGGGGGGCCTACAATGAGCAGTTCTTC	CASNPWGGAYNEQFF	.	TRBD2	TRBV5-4	TRBJ2-1
TGTGCCAGCAGCCAGACCGGGACAGGGACGGGTTCACCCCTCCACTTT	CASSQTGTGTGSPLHF	.	TRBD1	TRBV4-2	TRBJ1-6
TGTGCCAGTAGTCCTTTTGGGACAGGGGCTTCCTACAATGAGCAGTTCTTC	CASSPFGTGASYNEQFF	.	TRBD1	TRBV19	TRBJ2-1
TGTGCCAGCAGCCTGGGGGGAACTAATGAAAAACTGTTTTTT	CASSLGGTNEKLFF	once	.	TRBV7-2	TRBJ1-4
TGTGCCAGTGCGGGGCAGGATCAGCCCCAGCATTTT	CASAGQDQPQHF	.	.	TRBV19	TRBJ1-5
TGTGCCAGCAGCTGGGACAGGAACACTGAAGCTTTCTTT	CASSWDRNTEAFF	.	TRBD1	TRBV7-6	TRBJ1-1
TGTGCCAGCAGCCAATCTCCCGGGGGCCCAGATACGCAGTATTTT	CASSQSPGGPDTQYF	few	.	TRBV4-2	TRBJ2-3
TGCGCCAGCAGCCCCTTGGGATCCCTAGCCAAAAACATTCAGTACTTC	CASSPLGSLAKNIQYF	.	.	TRBV4-1	TRBJ2-4
TGTGCCAGCTCACCAGACACAACACCATCCTACAATGAGCAGTTCTTC	CASSPDTTPSYNEQFF	.	.	TRBV18	TRBJ2-1
TGTGCCAGCAGCCCCGGACAGGGAAAGACTGAAGCTTTCTTT	CASSPGQGKTEAFF	.	TRBD1	TRBV7-2	TRBJ1-1
TGTGCCAGCAGCGCTGGGACTAGCCGTCGAGGGGTTGGTGAGCAGTTCTTC	CASSAGTSRRGVGEQFF	.	TRBD2	TRBV9	TRBJ2-1
TGTGCCAGCAGCTTAGGGGACAGACCCAATCAGCCCCAGCATTTT	CASSLGDRPNQPQHF	.	TRBD1	TRBV11-2	TRBJ1-5
TGTGCCACGCAAGGGGGCAGGGACCATTTTAACGAGCAGTACTTC	CATQGGRDHFNEQYF	.	TRBD1	TRBV2	TRBJ2-7
TGTGCCAGCAGCCCGCAGGCGAACACTGAAGCTTTCTTT	CASSPQANTEAFF	.	.	TRBV7-3	TRBJ1-1
TGTGCCAGCAGTTATGGGACAGACCAAGAGACCCAGTACTTC	CASSYGTDQETQYF	.	TRBD1	TRBV6-5	TRBJ2-5
TGTGCCAGCAGTTACGCCGGGACTAGGAACCAAGAGACCCAGTACTTC	CASSYAGTRNQETQYF	.	TRBD2	TRBV6-5	TRBJ2-5
TGTGCCACCAGGGGTGGGACCGGGACCGGCACAGATACGCAGTATTTT	CATRGGTGTGTDTQYF	.	.	TRBV15	TRBJ2-3
TGCGCCAGCAGCCAAAGGACAGGGGGGTCTGAAGCTTTCTTT	CASSQRTGGSEAFF	.	TRBD1	TRBV4-3	TRBJ1-1
TGTGCCAGCAGTTTGATTCAGGAACCTACCGGGGAGCTGTTTTTT	CASSLIQEPTGELFF	.	.	TRBV28	TRBJ2-2